A selection of T cell receptor beta chains follows, all from one sample in a study of blood T cell repertoires in COVID-19. TCRdb's table, derived via immunoSEQ multiplex PCR, lists solely in-frame clones and lacks some. Of roughly 230,000 clones listed, approximately 80% are singletons. Material: PBMCs or T cells enriched from blood (not recorded which). The receptors derive from a woman aged 55 to 70 who had recovered from COVID-19. CDR3s include the opening cysteine and the closing phenylalanine or tryptophan. The D gene is left open where the match is weak. Expanded clones are given a class, and other clones once, few, many or no size at all.

clone_size,d_call,j_call,v_call,cdr3_nt,cdr3_aa
.,.,TRBJ1-1,TRBV2,TGTGCCAGCTCCCCCGAATGGGGCAGGCCCACTGAAGCTTTCTTT,CASSPEWGRPTEAFF
.,TRBD2,TRBJ2-3,TRBV4-2,TGTGCCAGCAGCCAAAGCGGGGTTGGCACAGATACGCAGTATTTT,CASSQSGVGTDTQYF
.,TRBD1,TRBJ1-5,TRBV5-1,TGCGCCAGCAGCTCGGGACAGGGCGAGACTCAGCCCCAGCATTTT,CASSSGQGETQPQHF
.,.,TRBJ2-7,TRBV6-5,TGTGCCAGCAGCGGGGTTAGGACAGTAGCCTACGAGCAGTACTTC,CASSGVRTVAYEQYF
.,TRBD2,TRBJ2-5,TRBV5-4,TGTGCCAGCAGCCCACCGCGGGGTAGCGGGACAGAGACCCAGTACTTC,CASSPPRGSGTETQYF
.,TRBD1,TRBJ1-1,TRBV9,TGTGCCAGCAGCGTTCGACAGGGGGCGCGTACTGAAGCTTTCTTT,CASSVRQGARTEAFF
.,.,TRBJ1-1,TRBV28,TGTGCCAGCAGTTTATCTATTACTGAAGCTTTCTTT,CASSLSITEAFF
.,TRBD1,TRBJ1-5,TRBV18,TGTGCCAGCTCTAGGACAGGTTTTCAGCCCCAGCATTTT,CASSRTGFQPQHF
.,TRBD2,TRBJ2-4,TRBV19,TGTGCCAGTAGTATTTGGGCGGGAGGCAAAAACATTCAGTACTTC,CASSIWAGGKNIQYF
.,.,TRBJ1-4,TRBV7-2,TGTGCCAGCAGCTTACAGGGGCTGGCTAATGAAAAACTGTTTTTT,CASSLQGLANEKLFF
once,TRBD1,TRBJ1-6,TRBV25-1,TGTGCCAGCAGTCCCGGGACAGGGAATTCACCCCTCCACTTT,CASSPGTGNSPLHF
once,.,TRBJ1-2,TRBV11-2,TGTGCCAGCAGCTTAGGAAAGGTCCGACACCAATATGGCTACACCTTC,CASSLGKVRHQYGYTF
.,TRBD2,TRBJ2-7,TRBV4-2,TGTGCCAGCAGCCAAGAACGCACTAGCGGGGCCAACGAGCAGTACTTC,CASSQERTSGANEQYF
.,.,TRBJ1-5,TRBV19,TGTGCCAGTAGTATAGAGGGGATGACAGTGCGGCTACATAGCAATCAGCCCCAGCATTTT,CASSIEGMTVRLHSNQPQHF
.,TRBD1,TRBJ1-2,TRBV6-5,TGTGCCAGCAGACTATGGACCAGGGGGGATGATGGCTACACCTTC,CASRLWTRGDDGYTF
once,TRBD2,TRBJ2-3,TRBV2,TGTGCCAGCAGTGATATTTTTAGCGGGGGGGCTTCAGATACGCAGTATTTT,CASSDIFSGGASDTQYF
.,TRBD1,TRBJ2-7,TRBV5-6,TGTGCCAGCAGCTTGCCGGGACAGAACTCCTACGAGCAGTACTTC,CASSLPGQNSYEQYF
.,TRBD1,TRBJ1-4,TRBV6-5,TGTGCCAGCAGTTACTCGGGGGACAGGGGTGAAAAACTGTTTTTT,CASSYSGDRGEKLFF
few,.,TRBJ2-1,TRBV18,TGTGCCAGCTCACCTCCGGGGACTGCCTACAATGAGCAGTTCTTC,CASSPPGTAYNEQFF
.,.,TRBJ2-2,TRBV19,TGTGCCAGTAGCCGCACAGACACCGGGGAGCTGTTTTTT,CASSRTDTGELFF
.,TRBD2,TRBJ2-7,TRBV5-4,TGTGCCAGCAGCGAACGACTAGCTGGTAGAGAGCAGTACTTC,CASSERLAGREQYF
.,.,TRBJ1-5,TRBV6-5,TGTGCCAGCAAACTCGGGAGTTTGGGCAATCAGCCCCAGCATTTT,CASKLGSLGNQPQHF
once,TRBD1,TRBJ2-6,TRBV2,TGTGCCAGCCTGCGGGACAGGGGTCCTTCTGGGGCCAACGTCCTGACTTTC,CASLRDRGPSGANVLTF
.,.,TRBJ1-2,TRBV2,TGTGCCAGCAGTGATGACGGGGAGGGCTACACCTTC,CASSDDGEGYTF
.,TRBD2,TRBJ2-3,TRBV4-2,TGTGCCAGCAGCCCAGACCTAGCGGGGGGGGACACAGATACGCAGTATTTT,CASSPDLAGGDTDTQYF
.,.,TRBJ2-3,TRBV11-2,TGTGCCAGCAGCCCTACGGAGAGCACAGATACGCAGTATTTT,CASSPTESTDTQYF
.,TRBD1,TRBJ2-7,TRBV13,TGTGCCAGCAGCCGGGACAGGGGACTATACGAGCAGTACTTC,CASSRDRGLYEQYF
.,TRBD1,TRBJ2-2,TRBV18,TGTGCCAGCTCACCACCGGGACAGGGCAACACCGGGGAGCTGTTTTTT,CASSPPGQGNTGELFF
.,.,TRBJ1-5,TRBV6-1,TGTGCCAGCAGTGAGCAGGTTCAGCCCCAGCATTTT,CASSEQVQPQHF
once,.,TRBJ2-3,TRBV21-1,TGTGCCAGCAGCAAAAAGGACAGTGTCCGCACAGATACGCAGTATTTT,CASSKKDSVRTDTQYF
.,.,TRBJ2-3,TRBV7-9,TGTGCCAGCAGCCCCCCCGGGGATACGCAGTATTTT,CASSPPGDTQYF
.,.,TRBJ1-1,TRBV7-2,TGTGCCAGCAGCTCGACAGCTACGAACACTGAAGCTTTCTTT,CASSSTATNTEAFF
.,TRBD1,TRBJ1-6,TRBV5-1,TGCGCCAGCAGCTACGGACAGGGAAAGTTTTCACCCCTCCACTTT,CASSYGQGKFSPLHF
.,TRBD1,TRBJ2-2,TRBV7-2,TGTGCCAGCAGCATCAACAGGGGAACCGGGGAGCTGTTTTTT,CASSINRGTGELFF
.,TRBD1,TRBJ1-1,TRBV15,TGTGCCACCAGCAGGCGGAGGACAGGGGAAACTGAAGCTTTCTTT,CATSRRRTGETEAFF
.,.,TRBJ1-1,TRBV30,TGTGCCTGGACCCCGGAGCCCGGCAGGGGTGCTGAAGCTTTCTTT,CAWTPEPGRGAEAFF
.,TRBD1,TRBJ2-5,TRBV5-6,TGTGCCAGCAGCGGGACAGGAGAAGGGGAGACCCAGTACTTC,CASSGTGEGETQYF
.,.,TRBJ2-7,TRBV2,TGTGCCAGCAGTGAAGAAACGGGGAGGTCATCCTACGAGCAGTACTTC,CASSEETGRSSYEQYF
.,.,TRBJ2-1,TRBV19,TGTGCCAGTAGTATAGGAGGAAGCGGGCTCTACAATGAGCAGTTCTTC,CASSIGGSGLYNEQFF
few,.,TRBJ1-6,TRBV3-1/TRBV3-2,TGTGCCAGCAGCTACCGACAGAGCTCCTATAATTCACCCCTCCACTTT,CASSYRQSSYNSPLHF
once,.,TRBJ1-4,TRBV9,TGTGCCAGCAGCGTAGATTCGGGAACTAATGAAAAACTGTTTTTT,CASSVDSGTNEKLFF
once,.,TRBJ1-5,TRBV5-1,TGCGCCAGCAGCTTGGGGACTGATCAGCCCCAGCATTTT,CASSLGTDQPQHF
.,TRBD2,TRBJ2-1,TRBV6-6,TGTGCCAGCAGTCCCCGGACTAGCGGGAGGGAATACAATGAGCAGTTCTTC,CASSPRTSGREYNEQFF
.,.,TRBJ1-2,TRBV2,TGTGCCAGCGGTTTGGGCCTCCGAAGGGGGTATGGCTACACCTTC,CASGLGLRRGYGYTF
.,TRBD2,TRBJ2-1,TRBV7-8,TGTGCCAGCAGCCCCGGGACTAGCGGGAGATCAAATGAGCAGTTCTTC,CASSPGTSGRSNEQFF
.,TRBD1,TRBJ1-5,TRBV6-2/TRBV6-3,TGTGCCAGCAGTGGGACAGGGGGTGTGAGGAGCAATCAGCCCCAGCATTTT,CASSGTGGVRSNQPQHF
few,.,TRBJ1-1,TRBV18,TGTGCCAGCTCAGAAGGGAGTACTGAAGCTTTCTTT,CASSEGSTEAFF
.,.,TRBJ1-3,TRBV18,TGTGCCAGCTCACCCGGGTTTGCGGGGGGCTCTGGAAACACCATATATTTT,CASSPGFAGGSGNTIYF
.,.,TRBJ1-1,TRBV27,TGTGCCAGCAGCCCAACCCGACAGGCCACTGAAGCTTTCTTT,CASSPTRQATEAFF
.,.,TRBJ2-3,TRBV21-1,TGTGCCAGCAGCAAAGTCGGGGGGATTTGTGGGGCAGATACGCAGTATTTT,CASSKVGGICGADTQYF
.,.,TRBJ1-5,TRBV6-5,TGTGCCAGCAGACCTCAGGCGGGGCAGCCCCAGCATTTT,CASRPQAGQPQHF
.,TRBD1,TRBJ1-6,TRBV7-9,TGTGCCAGCAGCCCATGGGACAGGGATAATTCACCCCTCCACTTT,CASSPWDRDNSPLHF
.,TRBD1,TRBJ2-5,TRBV5-1,TGCGCCAGCAGCTTAGGGACAGGGAGAGAGACCCAGTACTTC,CASSLGTGRETQYF
.,.,TRBJ1-6,TRBV19,TGTGCCAGTAGATCCCCGGGCAGGGCAAATTCACCCCTCCACTTT,CASRSPGRANSPLHF
.,.,TRBJ2-7,TRBV3-1/TRBV3-2,TGTGCCAGCAGCCCAGCAGGGCCTTTCAGCGAGCAGTACTTC,CASSPAGPFSEQYF
.,TRBD1,TRBJ1-2,TRBV6-2/TRBV6-3,TGTGCCAGCAGCCTCACAGGGGGGGATGGCTACACCTTC,CASSLTGGDGYTF
.,.,TRBJ1-1,TRBV19,TGTGCCAGTAGTATAGGTGGGTGGGGAGTGACTGAAGCTTTCTTT,CASSIGGWGVTEAFF
once,.,TRBJ2-3,TRBV7-9,TGTGCCAATTCCGGGGGACCCTCTGGCACAGATACGCAGTATTTT,CANSGGPSGTDTQYF
.,TRBD2,TRBJ2-3,TRBV7-9,TGTGCCAGCAGTTCCTCGCGCGGGGGGGATACGCAGTATTTT,CASSSSRGGDTQYF
.,.,TRBJ1-1,TRBV5-6,TGTGCCAGCAGCCTTATAACTGGGGCCACTGAAGCTTTCTTT,CASSLITGATEAFF